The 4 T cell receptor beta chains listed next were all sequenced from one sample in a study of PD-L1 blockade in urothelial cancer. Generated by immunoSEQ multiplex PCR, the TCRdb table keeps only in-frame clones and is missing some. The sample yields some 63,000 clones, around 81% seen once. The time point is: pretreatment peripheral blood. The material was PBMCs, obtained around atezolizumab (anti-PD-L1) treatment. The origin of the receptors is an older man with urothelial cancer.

CDR3 in amino acids: CASSSLAGLEDTQYF. As DNA, the CDR3 is TGTGCCAGCAGTTCCCTAGCGGGGCTGGAGGATACGCAGTATTTT. The chain couples TRBV25-1 to TRBJ2-3; 9 positions agree with TRBD2. CDR1 and CDR2 from the germline V gene are MGHDK and SYGVNS. V was pared by 5 bases and J by 6 bases, with 9 bases of the junction left unmatched. The CDR3 loop spans 15 amino acids.

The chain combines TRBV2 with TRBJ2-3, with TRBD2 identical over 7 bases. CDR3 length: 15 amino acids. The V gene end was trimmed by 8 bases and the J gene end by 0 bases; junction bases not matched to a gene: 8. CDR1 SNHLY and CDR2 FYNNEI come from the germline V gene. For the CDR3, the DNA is TGTGCCAGCGGCCTCGGGGGGACTAGCACAGATACGCAGTATTTT. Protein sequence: CASGLGGTSTDTQYF.

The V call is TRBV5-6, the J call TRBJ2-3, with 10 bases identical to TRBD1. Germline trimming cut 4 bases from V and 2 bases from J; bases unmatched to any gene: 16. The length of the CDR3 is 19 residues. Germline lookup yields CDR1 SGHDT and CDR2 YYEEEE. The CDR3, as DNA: TGTGCCAGCAGCCGTACCGGGACAGGGGACGCTTACGACACAGATACGCAGTATTTT. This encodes CASSRTGTGDAYDTDTQYF.

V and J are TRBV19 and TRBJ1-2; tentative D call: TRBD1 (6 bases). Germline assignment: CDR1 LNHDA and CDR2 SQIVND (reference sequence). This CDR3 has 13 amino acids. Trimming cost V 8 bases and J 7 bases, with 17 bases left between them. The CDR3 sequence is CASGDTRFGGYTF. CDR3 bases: TGTGCCAGTGGGGACACCCGGTTCGGTGGCTACACCTTC.